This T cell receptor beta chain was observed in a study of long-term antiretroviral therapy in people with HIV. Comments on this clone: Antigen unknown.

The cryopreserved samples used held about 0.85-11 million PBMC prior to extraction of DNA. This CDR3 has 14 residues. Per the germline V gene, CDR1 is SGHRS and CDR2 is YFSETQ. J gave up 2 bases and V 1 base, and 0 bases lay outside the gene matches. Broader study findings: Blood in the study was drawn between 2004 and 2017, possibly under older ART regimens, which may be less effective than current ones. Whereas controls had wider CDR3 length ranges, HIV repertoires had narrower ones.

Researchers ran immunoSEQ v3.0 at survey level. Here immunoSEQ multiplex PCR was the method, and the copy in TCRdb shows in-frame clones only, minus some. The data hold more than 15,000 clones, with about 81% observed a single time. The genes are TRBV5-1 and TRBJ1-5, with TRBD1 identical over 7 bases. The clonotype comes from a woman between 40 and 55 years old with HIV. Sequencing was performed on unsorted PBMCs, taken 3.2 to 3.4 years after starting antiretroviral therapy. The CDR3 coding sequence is TGCGCCAGCAGCTTGACAGGGGGCAATCAGCCCCAGCATTTT. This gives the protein CASSLTGGNQPQHF.